This is a list of T cell receptor beta chains from one sample in a study of T cell responses to AZD1222 COVID-19 vaccine. Repertoires were generated with immunoSEQ multiplex PCR, while TCRdb's copy carries only in-frame clones and drops some. The table has about 130,000 clones, around 87% seen once. The sample was peripheral blood, taken on day 0 of AZD1222 vaccination. The receptors shown here come from an adult in good health. CDR3s include the opening cysteine and the closing phenylalanine or tryptophan. Fields, in order: V gene, clone size, J gene, D gene, CDR3 DNA, CDR3 protein. A D gene is named only where the DNA matches it firmly. Clone size is not always given. Where it is, it says once, few, many or a class for expanded clones.

>TRBV11-3|once|TRBJ2-7|.
TGTGCCAGCAGCTTAGATCTTAGTGACGAGCAGTACTTC
CASSLDLSDEQYF
>TRBV5-5|few|TRBJ1-2|TRBD1
TGTGCCAGCAGCCCCGGGGACAGGGGCCATGGCTACACCTTC
CASSPGDRGHGYTF
>TRBV6-5|.|TRBJ2-3|.
TGTGCCAGCAGTTACGGGCTTAGCACAGATACGCAGTATTTT
CASSYGLSTDTQYF
>TRBV7-9|.|TRBJ2-5|TRBD2
TGTGCCAGCAGCTCCTTAGCGGGAGCACAAGAGACCCAGTACTTC
CASSSLAGAQETQYF
>TRBV5-4|.|TRBJ2-3|TRBD2
TGTGCCAGCAGCTCGACTAGCGGGATAAGCACAGATACGCAGTATTTT
CASSSTSGISTDTQYF
>TRBV20-1|.|TRBJ1-1|.
TGCAGTGCTGCCAGGGTCACTGAAGCTTTCTTT
CSAARVTEAFF
>TRBV5-8|once|TRBJ1-5|.
TGTGCCACTGGCCGGAGCCTTAGCAATCAGCCCCAGCATTTT
CATGRSLSNQPQHF
>TRBV7-8|once|TRBJ1-6|TRBD1
TGTGCCAGCAGCCCTAGGACAGGGAGAGATTCACCCCTCCACTTT
CASSPRTGRDSPLHF
>TRBV19|once|TRBJ1-3|.
TGTGCCAGTAATTTACGGGGCCGCGGAGACACCATATATTTT
CASNLRGRGDTIYF
>TRBV20-1|.|TRBJ2-7|.
TGCAGTGCTAGTGCCCCCGCCGGTTACGAGCAGTACTTC
CSASAPAGYEQYF
>TRBV25-1|.|TRBJ2-2|.
TGTGCCAGCAGCAGGGCTACCGGGGAGCTGTTTTTT
CASSRATGELFF
>TRBV27|.|TRBJ2-7|TRBD1
TGTGCCAGCAGTTTTGGGGACAGGGTATCCTACGAGCAGTACTTC
CASSFGDRVSYEQYF
>TRBV12-3/TRBV12-4|.|TRBJ1-1|.
TGTGCCAGCAGACCAGGATACACTGAAGCTTTCTTT
CASRPGYTEAFF
>TRBV7-2|.|TRBJ2-2|.
TGTGCCAGCAGCCATCGGACAGGGAGGGGCACCGGGGAGCTGTTTTTT
CASSHRTGRGTGELFF
>TRBV5-4|few|TRBJ2-7|TRBD2
TGTGCCAGCAGCTTGGACGGGGGGTACGAGCAGTACTTC
CASSLDGGYEQYF
>TRBV5-1|once|TRBJ2-7|.
TGCGCCAGCAGCCAAGACAGCCATACCTACGAGCAGTACTTC
CASSQDSHTYEQYF
>TRBV12-3/TRBV12-4|once|TRBJ1-2|.
TGTGCCAGCAGGCCGCAGGGAAGTGGCTACACCTTC
CASRPQGSGYTF
>TRBV10-3|once|TRBJ1-2|.
TGTGCCATCAGTGAGTCCCCAGGGGCCAACTATGGCTACACCTTC
CAISESPGANYGYTF
>TRBV2|.|TRBJ2-3|TRBD2
TGTGCCAGCACGCGGGGGTCCACAGATACGCAGTATTTT
CASTRGSTDTQYF
>TRBV20-1|.|TRBJ1-5|.
TGCAGTGCTAGTTCTAGCAATCAGCCCCAGCATTTT
CSASSSNQPQHF
>TRBV5-1|few|TRBJ2-7|.
TGCGCCAGCAGCTTGAGCGCTTCTACGAGACCAAATTACGAGCAGTACTTC
CASSLSASTRPNYEQYF
>TRBV19|.|TRBJ1-4|TRBD1
TGTGCCAGTAGCGACAGGGGGCATGAAAAACTGTTTTTT
CASSDRGHEKLFF
>TRBV3-1/TRBV3-2|.|TRBJ2-1|.
TGTGCCAGCAGCCACAGCGGATACAATGAGCAGTTCTTC
CASSHSGYNEQFF
>TRBV7-8|.|TRBJ2-1|TRBD2
TGTGCCAGCAGCTTAGGGGTTGGGCTAGCGGGATACAATGAGCAGTTCTTC
CASSLGVGLAGYNEQFF
>TRBV7-9|.|TRBJ1-2|.
TGTGCCAGCAGCCCCAGGAACGACCATGGCTACACCTTC
CASSPRNDHGYTF
>TRBV24-1|.|TRBJ2-3|.
TGTGCCACCAGTGGGGGTCAGGGGCGCACAGATACGCAGTATTTT
CATSGGQGRTDTQYF
>TRBV29-1|once|TRBJ2-3|TRBD2
TGCAGCGTTTCGGCCCAGCGGGGTTCTAGCACAGATACGCAGTATTTT
CSVSAQRGSSTDTQYF
>TRBV5-5|.|TRBJ2-7|.
TGTGCCAGCAGCCCCTGGACATCAACCTACGAGCAGTACTTC
CASSPWTSTYEQYF
>TRBV7-3|.|TRBJ2-6|TRBD1
TGTGCCAGCGGGGACAGGGCGCGGGGGGCCAACGTCCTGACTTTC
CASGDRARGANVLTF
>TRBV5-1|.|TRBJ2-5|.
TGCGCCAGCAACCCAGGGGTGGGAGAGACCCAGTACTTC
CASNPGVGETQYF
>TRBV28|once|TRBJ1-4|.
TGTGCCAGCAGGATTCTGGGGGCTGAAAAACTGTTTTTT
CASRILGAEKLFF
>TRBV28|.|TRBJ2-1|.
TGTGCCAGCAGTTTAGAGCAGGGAGGCGATGAGCAGTTCTTC
CASSLEQGGDEQFF
>TRBV19|.|TRBJ2-3|TRBD2
TGTGCCAGTAGTGCGGGACTAGCTACCGACAGCACAGATACGCAGTATTTT
CASSAGLATDSTDTQYF
>TRBV4-3|.|TRBJ2-7|.
TGCGCCAGCAGCGTCTACGTTAGCTCCTACGAGCAGTACTTC
CASSVYVSSYEQYF
>TRBV4-1|few|TRBJ1-5|.
TGCGCCAGCAGCCAAGGGGGCGCAGGACAGCCCCAGCATTTT
CASSQGGAGQPQHF
>TRBV28|.|TRBJ2-7|TRBD1
TGTGCCAGCAGTAACCCTAGACAGGGGTACGAGCAGTACTTC
CASSNPRQGYEQYF
>TRBV10-3|.|TRBJ1-1|.
TGTGCCATCAGTGAGGGAGTGTCAGGGAAGAACACTGAAGCTTTCTTT
CAISEGVSGKNTEAFF
>TRBV28|.|TRBJ1-5|.
TGTGCCAGCAGTTTAAAGGGGAGCCGTACCAATCAGCCCCAGCATTTT
CASSLKGSRTNQPQHF
>TRBV6-1|.|TRBJ1-2|.
TGTGCCAGCAGTGAGACCCTTTTACGGAGAAACTATGGCTACACCTTC
CASSETLLRRNYGYTF
>TRBV4-1|.|TRBJ2-7|.
TGCGCCAGCAGCCTAGAACAGGTGACTCAGGGGGAGCAGTACTTC
CASSLEQVTQGEQYF
>TRBV12-3/TRBV12-4|.|TRBJ2-5|.
TGTGCCAGCAGTTTACGCGGGTCGGGGACCCAGTACTTC
CASSLRGSGTQYF
>TRBV4-3|.|TRBJ2-1|.
TGCGCCAGCAGCCTTAGAGATTGGGATGGGAATGAGCAGTTCTTC
CASSLRDWDGNEQFF